This T cell receptor (beta chain) was sequenced during a study of blood T cell repertoires in COVID-19. Study context: Italy, Spain and the United States were the sources of the convalescent and acute COVID-19 samples.

There are 14 residues in the CDR3. The germline CDR1 and CDR2 sequences are ENHRY and SYGVKD. Trimming left V 4 bases short and J 1 base short, with 10 bases between. In the original analysis: By means of reference gene primer amplification, nucleated cell counts were estimated. The repertoire was sequenced with immunoSEQ multiplex PCR; TCRdb's copy has only in-frame clones and lacks some. V, J and clone size reflect that table, while D and trimming were determined from the DNA. The sample records fewer than 350,000 clones, about nine tenths being singletons. Among Cohort 3 donors, those recovered had two negative PCRs, clearance, or symptom resolution.

The chain joins TRBV10-3 to TRBJ2-5, with D perhaps TRBD1 (6 bases). The sequencing input was PBMCs or T cells enriched from blood (not recorded which). This sequence was found in a woman aged 40 to 55 who had recovered from COVID-19. CDR3 protein: CAISAGAGQETQYF. In DNA, the CDR3 is TGTGCCATCAGTGCAGGGGCTGGCCAAGAGACCCAGTACTTC.